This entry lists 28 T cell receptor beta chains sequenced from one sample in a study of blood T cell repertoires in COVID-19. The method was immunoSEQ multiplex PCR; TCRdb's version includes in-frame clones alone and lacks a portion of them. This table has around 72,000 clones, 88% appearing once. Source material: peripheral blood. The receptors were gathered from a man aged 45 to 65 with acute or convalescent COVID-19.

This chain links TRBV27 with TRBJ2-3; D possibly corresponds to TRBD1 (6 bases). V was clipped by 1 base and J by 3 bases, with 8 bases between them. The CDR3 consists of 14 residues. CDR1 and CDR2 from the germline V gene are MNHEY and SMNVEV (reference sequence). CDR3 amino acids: CASSLFQGTDTQYF. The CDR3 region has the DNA TGTGCCAGCAGTTTATTCCAGGGGACAGATACGCAGTATTTT.

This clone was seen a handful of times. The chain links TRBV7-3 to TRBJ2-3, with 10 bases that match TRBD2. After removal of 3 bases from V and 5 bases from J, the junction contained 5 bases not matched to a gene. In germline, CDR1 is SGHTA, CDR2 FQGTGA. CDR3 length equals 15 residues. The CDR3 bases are TGTGCCAGCAGCTTTAGCGGGGGGAGTGAAGATACGCAGTATTTT. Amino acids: CASSFSGGSEDTQYF.

The CDR3 sequence: CASSLRQGSYEQYF. The CDR3 bases are TGTGCCAGCAGCTTAAGACAGGGCTCCTACGAGCAGTACTTC. The chain links TRBV7-9 to TRBJ2-7; 7 bases align to TRBD1. The length of the CDR3 is 14 residues. Trimming at V came to 2 bases and at J to 0 bases, leaving 1 base not matched to a gene. CDR1 SEHNR and CDR2 FQNEAQ come from the germline V gene (reference sequence).

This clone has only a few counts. CDR3 sequence: CASSQELAGGGLYEQYF. The CDR3 nucleotides read TGTGCCAGCAGCCAGGAACTAGCTGGGGGTGGCTTGTACGAGCAGTACTTC. The V and J genes are TRBV4-2 and TRBJ2-7; D may be TRBD2 (6 bases). V was clipped by 3 bases and J by 4 bases, with 22 bases between them. This CDR3 is 17 amino acids long. The germline V gene has CDR1 LGHNA and CDR2 YNFKEQ.

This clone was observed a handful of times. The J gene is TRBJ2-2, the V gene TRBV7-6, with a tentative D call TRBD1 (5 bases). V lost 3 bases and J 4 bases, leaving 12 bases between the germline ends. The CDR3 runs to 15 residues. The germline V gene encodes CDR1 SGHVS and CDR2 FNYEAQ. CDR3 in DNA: TGTGCCAGCAGCTTGGACACGGGTACCACCGGGGAGCTGTTTTTT. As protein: CASSLDTGTTGELFF.

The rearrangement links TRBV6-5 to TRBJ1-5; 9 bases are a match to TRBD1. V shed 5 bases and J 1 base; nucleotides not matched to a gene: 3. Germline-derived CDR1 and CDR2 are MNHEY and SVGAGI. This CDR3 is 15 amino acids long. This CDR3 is CASSRTGVSNQPQHF. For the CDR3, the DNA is TGTGCCAGCAGTAGGACAGGGGTCAGCAATCAGCCCCAGCATTTT.

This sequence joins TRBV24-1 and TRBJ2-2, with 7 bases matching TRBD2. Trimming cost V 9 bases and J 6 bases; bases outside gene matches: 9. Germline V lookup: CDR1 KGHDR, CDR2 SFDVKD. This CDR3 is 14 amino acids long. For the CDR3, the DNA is TGTGCCACCTCCCGGACTAGTGATCCCGGGGAGCTGTTTTTT. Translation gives CATSRTSDPGELFF.

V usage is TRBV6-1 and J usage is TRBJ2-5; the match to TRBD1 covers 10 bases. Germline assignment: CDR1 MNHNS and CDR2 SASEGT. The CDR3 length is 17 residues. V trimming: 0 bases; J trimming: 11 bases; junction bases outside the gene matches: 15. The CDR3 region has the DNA TGTGCCAGCAGTGAAGCGCTTGGGCGGGACAGGGGAATTCAACAGTACTTC. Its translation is CASSEALGRDRGIQQYF.

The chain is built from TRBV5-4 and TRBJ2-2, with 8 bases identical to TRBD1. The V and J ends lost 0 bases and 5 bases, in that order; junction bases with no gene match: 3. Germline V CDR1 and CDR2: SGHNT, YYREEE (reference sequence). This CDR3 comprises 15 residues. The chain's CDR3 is CASSLGQGITGELFF. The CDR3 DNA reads TGTGCCAGCAGCTTGGGACAGGGGATAACCGGGGAGCTGTTTTTT. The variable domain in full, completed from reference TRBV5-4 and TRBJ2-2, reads ETGVTQSPTHLIKTRGQQVTLRCSSQSGHNTVSWYQQALGQGPQFIFQYYREEENGRGNFPPRFSGLQFPNYSSELNVNALELDDSALYLCASSLGQGITGELFFGEGSRLTVL.

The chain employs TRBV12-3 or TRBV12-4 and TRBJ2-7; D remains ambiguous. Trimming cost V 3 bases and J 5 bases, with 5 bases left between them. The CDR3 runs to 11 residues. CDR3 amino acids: CASSLSDEQYF. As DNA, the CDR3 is TGTGCCAGCAGTTTGTCTGACGAGCAGTACTTC.

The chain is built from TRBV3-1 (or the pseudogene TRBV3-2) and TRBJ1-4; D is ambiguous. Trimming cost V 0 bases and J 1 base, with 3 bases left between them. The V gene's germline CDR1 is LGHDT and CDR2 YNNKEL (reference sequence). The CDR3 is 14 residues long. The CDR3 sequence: CASSQDRTNEKLFF. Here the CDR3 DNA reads TGTGCCAGCAGCCAAGATCGAACTAATGAAAAACTGTTTTTT.

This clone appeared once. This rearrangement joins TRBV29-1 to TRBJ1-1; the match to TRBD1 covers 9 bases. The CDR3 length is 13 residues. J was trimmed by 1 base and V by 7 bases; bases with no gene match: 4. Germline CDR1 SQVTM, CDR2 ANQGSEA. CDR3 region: CSAGQGPNTEAFF. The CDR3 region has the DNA TGCAGCGCCGGACAGGGGCCGAACACTGAAGCTTTCTTT.

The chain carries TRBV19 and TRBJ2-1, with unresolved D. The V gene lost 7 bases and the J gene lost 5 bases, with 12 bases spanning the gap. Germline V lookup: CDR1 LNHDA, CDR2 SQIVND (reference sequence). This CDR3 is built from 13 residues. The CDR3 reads CASMLTINNEQFF. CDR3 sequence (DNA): TGTGCCAGTATGTTGACAATAAACAATGAGCAGTTCTTC.

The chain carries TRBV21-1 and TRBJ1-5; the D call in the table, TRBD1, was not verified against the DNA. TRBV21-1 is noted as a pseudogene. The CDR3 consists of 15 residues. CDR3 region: CASSSPGQDNQPQHF. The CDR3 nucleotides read TGTGCCAGCAGCAGTCCGGGACAGGACAATCAGCCCCAGCATTTT.

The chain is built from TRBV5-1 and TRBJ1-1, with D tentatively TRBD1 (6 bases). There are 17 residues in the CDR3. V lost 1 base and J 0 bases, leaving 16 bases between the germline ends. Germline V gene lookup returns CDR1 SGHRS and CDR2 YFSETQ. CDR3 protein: CASSLWGQRQMNTEAFF. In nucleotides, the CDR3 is TGCGCCAGCAGCTTGTGGGGGCAGCGACAAATGAACACTGAAGCTTTCTTT.

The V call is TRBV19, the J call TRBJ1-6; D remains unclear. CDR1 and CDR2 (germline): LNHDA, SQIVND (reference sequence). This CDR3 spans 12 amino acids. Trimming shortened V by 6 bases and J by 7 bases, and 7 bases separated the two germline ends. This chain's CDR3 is CASSSRNSPLHF. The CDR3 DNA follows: TGTGCCAGTAGCTCCCGGAATTCACCCCTCCACTTT.

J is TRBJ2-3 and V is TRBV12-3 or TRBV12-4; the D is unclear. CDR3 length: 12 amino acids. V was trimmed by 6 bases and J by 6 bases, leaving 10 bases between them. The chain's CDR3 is CASRATPDTQYF. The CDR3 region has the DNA TGTGCCAGCAGAGCGACCCCGGATACGCAGTATTTT.

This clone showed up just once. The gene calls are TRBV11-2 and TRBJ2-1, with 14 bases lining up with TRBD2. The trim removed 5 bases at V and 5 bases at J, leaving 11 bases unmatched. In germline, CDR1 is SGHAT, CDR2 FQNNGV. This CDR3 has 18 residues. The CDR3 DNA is TGTGCCAGCAGCACTACTACTGGACTAGCGGGGGGTAACAATGAGCAGTTCTTC. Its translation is CASSTTTGLAGGNNEQFF.

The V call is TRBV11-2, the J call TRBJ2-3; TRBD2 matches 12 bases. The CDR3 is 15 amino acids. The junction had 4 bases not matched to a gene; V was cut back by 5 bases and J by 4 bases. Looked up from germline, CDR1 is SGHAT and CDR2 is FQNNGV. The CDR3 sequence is CASSRGLAGSDTQYF. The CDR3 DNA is TGTGCCAGCAGCCGAGGACTAGCGGGGTCAGATACGCAGTATTTT.

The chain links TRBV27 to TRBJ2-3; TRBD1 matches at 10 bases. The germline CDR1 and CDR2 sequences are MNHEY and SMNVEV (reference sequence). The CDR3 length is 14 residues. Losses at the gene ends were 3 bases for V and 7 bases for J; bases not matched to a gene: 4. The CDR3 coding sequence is TGTGCCAGCAGTTTGTCGGGACAGGGGTATACGCAGTATTTT. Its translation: CASSLSGQGYTQYF.

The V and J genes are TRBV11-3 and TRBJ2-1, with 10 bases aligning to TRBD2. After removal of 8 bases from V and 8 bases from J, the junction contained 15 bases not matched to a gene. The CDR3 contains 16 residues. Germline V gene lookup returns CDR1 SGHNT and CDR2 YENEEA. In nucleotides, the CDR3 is TGTGCCAGCCTACGAGAGGCTAGCGGGGGTGTCTATGAGCAGTTCTTC. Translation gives CASLREASGGVYEQFF.

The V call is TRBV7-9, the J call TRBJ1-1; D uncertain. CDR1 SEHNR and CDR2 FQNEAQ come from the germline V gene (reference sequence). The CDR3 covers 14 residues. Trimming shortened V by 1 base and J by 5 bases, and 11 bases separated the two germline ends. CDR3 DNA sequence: TGTGCCAGCAGCTTAGATGGAGGCCAGACTGAAGCTTTCTTT. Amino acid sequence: CASSLDGGQTEAFF.

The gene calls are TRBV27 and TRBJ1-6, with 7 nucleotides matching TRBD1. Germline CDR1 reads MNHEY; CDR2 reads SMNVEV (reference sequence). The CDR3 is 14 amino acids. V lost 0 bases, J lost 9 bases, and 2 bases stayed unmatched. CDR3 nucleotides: TGTGCCAGCAGTTTATCGCCAGGGGGTTCACCCCTCCACTTT. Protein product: CASSLSPGGSPLHF.

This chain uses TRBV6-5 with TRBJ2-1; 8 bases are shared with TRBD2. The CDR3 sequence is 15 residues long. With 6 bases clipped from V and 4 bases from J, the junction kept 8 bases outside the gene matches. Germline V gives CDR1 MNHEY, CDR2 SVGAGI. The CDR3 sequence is CASRPTSGPYNEQFF. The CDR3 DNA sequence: TGTGCCAGCAGGCCAACTAGCGGCCCATACAATGAGCAGTTCTTC.

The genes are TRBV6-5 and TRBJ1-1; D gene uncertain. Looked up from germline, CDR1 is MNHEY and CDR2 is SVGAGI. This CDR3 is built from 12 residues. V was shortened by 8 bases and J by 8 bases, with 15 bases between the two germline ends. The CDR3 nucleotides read TGTGCCAGCCAACGCCCGGGAGTGGAAGCTTTCTTT. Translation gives CASQRPGVEAFF.

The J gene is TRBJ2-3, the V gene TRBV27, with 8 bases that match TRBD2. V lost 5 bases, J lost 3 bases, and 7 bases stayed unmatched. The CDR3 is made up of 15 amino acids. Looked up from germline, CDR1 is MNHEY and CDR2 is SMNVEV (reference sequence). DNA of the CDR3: TGTGCCAGCAGTGAAGCGGGGGTATGGACAGATACGCAGTATTTT. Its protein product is CASSEAGVWTDTQYF.

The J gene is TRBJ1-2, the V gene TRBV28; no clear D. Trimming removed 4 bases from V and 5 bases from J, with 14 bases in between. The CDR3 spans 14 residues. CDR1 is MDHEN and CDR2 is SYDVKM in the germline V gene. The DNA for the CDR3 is TGTGCCAGCAGTTCATTTCGGGGTTTTTATGGCTACACCTTC. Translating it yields CASSSFRGFYGYTF.

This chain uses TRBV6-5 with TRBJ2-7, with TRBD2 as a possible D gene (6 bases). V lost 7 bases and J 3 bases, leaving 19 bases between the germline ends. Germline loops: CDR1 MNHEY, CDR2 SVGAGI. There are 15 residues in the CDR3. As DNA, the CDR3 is TGTGCCAGCACTCAACAGTTCGGGACTTTCTACGAGCAGTACTTC. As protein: CASTQQFGTFYEQYF.